These 4 T cell receptor beta chains came from one sample sequenced in a study of T cells in Graves' hyperthyroidism and ophthalmopathy. RNA transcripts yielded amplified TCR beta CDR3 regions. Researchers ran a first-round RT-PCR on the TCR CDR3 using the HTBI primer set. TCRdb fed the multiplex PCR reads into MiXCR, producing one record per CDR3 protein. This table has under 700,000 distinct CDR3 sequences, 15% to 20% appearing once. The source material was blood. These receptors all stem from a woman younger than 35 with Graves' hyperthyroidism.

This clonotype showed up just once. A much larger clonotype is one base distant, so this may be a read error. The CDR3 DNA follows: TGCAGTGCTCGGACAGGGGGCGACTATGGCTCCACCTTC. This codes for CSARTGGDYGSTF. V and J are TRBV20-1 and TRBJ1-2, with 11 bases fitting TRBD1. CDR3 length: 13 amino acids. Germline V lookup: CDR1 DFQATT, CDR2 SNEGSKA (reference sequence).

As to this clonotype: This may be a read error: a much more frequent sequence differs by one nucleotide. The gene calls are TRBV5-4 and TRBJ2-1, with D tentatively TRBD2 (5 bases). Per the germline V gene, CDR1 is SGHNT and CDR2 is YYREEE (reference sequence). The CDR3 spans 15 residues. For the CDR3, the DNA is TGTGCCGGCAGTTCACCCACGGGGATATACAATGAGCAGTTCTTC. Residues: CAGSSPTGIYNEQFF.

This clonotype was detected only once. This chain connects TRBV19 to TRBJ1-2; TRBD1 is a possible D gene (5 bases). This CDR3 has 16 amino acids. Deletions cut 3 bases from V and 2 bases from J, with 16 bases between. The germline gives CDR1 LNHDA, CDR2 SQIVND (reference sequence). CDR3 nucleotides: TGTGCCAGTAGTATTTATCCGGGGACCAAAAACTATGGCTACACCTTC. Translation: CASSIYPGTKNYGYTF.

V usage is TRBV5-4 and J usage is TRBJ2-1; the D gene is possibly TRBD1 (6 bases). Germline loops: CDR1 SGHNT, CDR2 YYREEE (reference sequence). The CDR3 is 12 residues long. V was pared by 4 bases and J by 10 bases, with 12 bases between. This chain's CDR3 is CASSRSGTEQFF. In DNA, the CDR3 is TGTGCCAGCAGCCGGTCCGGGACAGAGCAGTTCTTC.